Presented here are 5 T cell receptor beta chains from one specimen sequenced in a study of T cell changes during pregnancy in multiple sclerosis. Repertoires were generated with immunoSEQ multiplex PCR, while TCRdb's copy carries only in-frame clones and drops some. The sample lists about 70,000 clones; around 90% were seen once. The sequenced sample was peripheral blood, obtained in the third trimester of pregnancy. These receptors were taken from a female donor with multiple sclerosis, enrolled in a pregnancy study.

This sequence joins TRBV15 and TRBJ2-7, with D perhaps TRBD2 (5 bases). V was cut by 5 bases and J by 3 bases, with 26 bases left in between. This CDR3 has 18 residues. Germline V CDR1 and CDR2: LNHNV, YYDKDF (reference sequence). The CDR3 spells CATSPLGGPKDSVYEQYF. The CDR3 region has the DNA TGTGCCACCAGCCCCTTGGGTGGGCCCAAGGATAGCGTCTACGAGCAGTACTTC.

This clone was detected only once. The CDR3 loop reads CASSRDSSNTGELFF. The DNA for the CDR3 is TGTGCCAGCAGTCGGGACAGTTCGAACACCGGGGAGCTGTTTTTT. J is TRBJ2-2 and V is TRBV2, with TRBD1 matching 7 bases. The CDR3 is 15 amino acids. The V segment lost 5 bases and the J segment 0 bases; nucleotides outside the gene matches: 3. Germline V CDR1 and CDR2: SNHLY, FYNNEI.

V gene TRBV2 combines with J gene TRBJ2-2; unclear D gene. V shed 7 bases and J shed 5 bases, with 20 bases lying between them. CDR3 size: 16 residues. The germline CDR1 and CDR2 sequences are SNHLY and FYNNEI. DNA of the CDR3: TGTGCCAGCACCCTCTCCGGAATAGCAGCAACCGGGGAGCTGTTTTTT. Translation gives CASTLSGIAATGELFF.

The chain recombines TRBV29-1 with TRBJ1-2; no clear D. The V gene's germline CDR1 is SQVTM and CDR2 ANQGSEA. The CDR3 sequence is 12 residues long. The V and J ends lost 3 bases and 5 bases respectively, with 10 bases between them. CDR3 protein: CSVDDQRYGYTF. CDR3 bases: TGCAGCGTTGATGACCAGCGGTATGGCTACACCTTC.

V is TRBV10-3 and J is TRBJ2-3; 13 positions match TRBD2. CDR1 and CDR2 from the germline V gene are ENHRY and SYGVKD. J was trimmed by 2 bases and V by 3 bases; bases with no gene match: 2. This CDR3 has 16 residues. The CDR3 is CAISDGTSGTTDTQYF. The CDR3 DNA sequence: TGTGCCATCAGTGATGGGACTAGCGGGACCACAGATACGCAGTATTTT.